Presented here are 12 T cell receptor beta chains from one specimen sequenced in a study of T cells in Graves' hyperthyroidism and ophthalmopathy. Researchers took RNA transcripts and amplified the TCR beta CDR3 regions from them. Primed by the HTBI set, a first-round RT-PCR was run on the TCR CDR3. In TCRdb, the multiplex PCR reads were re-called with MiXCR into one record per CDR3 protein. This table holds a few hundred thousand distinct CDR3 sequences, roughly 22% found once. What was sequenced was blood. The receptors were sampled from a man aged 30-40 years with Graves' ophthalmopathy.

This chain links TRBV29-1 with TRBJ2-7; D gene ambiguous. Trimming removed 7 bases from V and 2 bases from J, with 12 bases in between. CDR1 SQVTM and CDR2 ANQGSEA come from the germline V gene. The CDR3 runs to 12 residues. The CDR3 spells CSASTLTYEQYF. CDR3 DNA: TGCAGCGCGTCGACACTTACCTACGAGCAGTACTTC.

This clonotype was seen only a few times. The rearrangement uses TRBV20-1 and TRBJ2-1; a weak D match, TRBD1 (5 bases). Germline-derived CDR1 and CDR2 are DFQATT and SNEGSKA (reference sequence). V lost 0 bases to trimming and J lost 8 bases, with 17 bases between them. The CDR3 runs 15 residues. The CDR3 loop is CSARDLGQNWDEQFF. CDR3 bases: TGCAGTGCTAGAGATCTGGGGCAGAACTGGGATGAGCAGTTCTTC.

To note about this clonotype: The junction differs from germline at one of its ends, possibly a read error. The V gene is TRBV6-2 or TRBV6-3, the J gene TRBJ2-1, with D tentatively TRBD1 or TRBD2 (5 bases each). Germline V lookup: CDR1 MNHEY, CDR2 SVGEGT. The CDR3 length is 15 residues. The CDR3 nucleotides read TGTGCCAGCAGAACCCGAAGGGACGGCTACAATGAGCAGTCCTTC. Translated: CASRTRRDGYNEQSF.

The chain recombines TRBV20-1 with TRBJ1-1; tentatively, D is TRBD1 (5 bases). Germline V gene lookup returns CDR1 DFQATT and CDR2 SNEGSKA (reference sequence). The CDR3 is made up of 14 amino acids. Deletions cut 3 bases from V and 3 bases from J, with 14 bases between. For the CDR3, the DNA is TGCAGTGCTAGTGGGAGGACGGGGCACACTGAAGCTTTCTTT. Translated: CSASGRTGHTEAFF.

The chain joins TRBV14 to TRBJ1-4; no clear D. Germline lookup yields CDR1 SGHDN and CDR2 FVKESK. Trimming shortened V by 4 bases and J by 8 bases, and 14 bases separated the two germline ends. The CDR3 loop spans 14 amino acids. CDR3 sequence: CASSPTGVEEKLFF. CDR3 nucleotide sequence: TGTGCCAGCAGCCCGACCGGGGTGGAAGAAAAACTGTTTTTT.

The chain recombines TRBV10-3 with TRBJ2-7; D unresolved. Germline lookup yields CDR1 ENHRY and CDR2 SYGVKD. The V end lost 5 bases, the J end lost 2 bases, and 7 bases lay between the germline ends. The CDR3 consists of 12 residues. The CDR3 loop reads CAISQSPYEQYF. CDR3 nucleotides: TGTGCCATCAGTCAATCCCCCTACGAGCAGTACTTC.

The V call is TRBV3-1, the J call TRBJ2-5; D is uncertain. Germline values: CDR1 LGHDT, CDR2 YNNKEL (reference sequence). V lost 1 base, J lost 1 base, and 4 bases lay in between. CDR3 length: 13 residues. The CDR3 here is CASSQGAQETQYF. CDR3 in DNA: TGTGCCAGCAGCCAAGGGGCCCAAGAGACCCAGTACTTC.

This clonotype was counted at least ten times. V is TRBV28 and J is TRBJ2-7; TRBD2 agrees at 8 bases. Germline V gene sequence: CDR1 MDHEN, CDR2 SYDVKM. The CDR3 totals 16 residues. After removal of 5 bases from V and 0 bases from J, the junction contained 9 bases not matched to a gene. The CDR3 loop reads CASSGGSGGFSYEQYF. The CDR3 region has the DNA TGTGCCAGCAGTGGGGGGTCGGGGGGGTTCTCCTACGAGCAGTACTTC. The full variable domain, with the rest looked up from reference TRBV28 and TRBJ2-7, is DVKVTQSSRYLVKRTGEKVFLECVQDMDHENMFWYRQDPGLGLRLIYFSYDVKMKEKGDIPEGYSVSREKKERFSLILESASTNQTSMYLCASSGGSGGFSYEQYFGPGTRLTVT.

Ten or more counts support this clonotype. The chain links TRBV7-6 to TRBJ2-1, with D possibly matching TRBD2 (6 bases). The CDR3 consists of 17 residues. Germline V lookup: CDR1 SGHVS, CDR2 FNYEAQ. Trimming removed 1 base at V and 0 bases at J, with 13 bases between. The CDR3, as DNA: TGTGCCAGCAGCTTAGTAGTAGCGGAAAACTCCTACAATGAGCAGTTCTTC. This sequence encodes CASSLVVAENSYNEQFF.

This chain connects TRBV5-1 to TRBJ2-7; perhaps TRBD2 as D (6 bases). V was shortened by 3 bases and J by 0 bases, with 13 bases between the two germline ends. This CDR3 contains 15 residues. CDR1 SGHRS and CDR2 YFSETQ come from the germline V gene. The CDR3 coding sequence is TGCGCCAGCAGCTGGGGACGGGGGAGCTCCTACGAGCAGTACTTC. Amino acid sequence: CASSWGRGSSYEQYF.

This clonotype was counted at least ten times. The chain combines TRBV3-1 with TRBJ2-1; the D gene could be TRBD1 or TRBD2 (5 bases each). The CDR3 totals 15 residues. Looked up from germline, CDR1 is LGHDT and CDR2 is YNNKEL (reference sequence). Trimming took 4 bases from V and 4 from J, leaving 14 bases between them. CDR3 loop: CASSLLPGRYNEQFF. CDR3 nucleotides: TGTGCCAGCAGCCTCCTACCGGGACGATACAATGAGCAGTTCTTC.

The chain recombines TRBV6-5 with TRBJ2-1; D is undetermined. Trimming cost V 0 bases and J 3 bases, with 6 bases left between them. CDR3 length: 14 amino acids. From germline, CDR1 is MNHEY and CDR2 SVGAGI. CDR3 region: CASSYSGNYNEQFF. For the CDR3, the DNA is TGTGCCAGCAGTTACTCCGGCAACTACAATGAGCAGTTCTTC.